These 6 T cell receptor beta chains were all obtained from the same sample, sequenced in a study of OX40 agonist ivuxolimab in advanced cancers. Receptor amplification or capture employed the immunoSEQ multiplex PCR assay. TCRdb provides this immuneACCESS table in a form limited to in-frame rearrangements. Some clones are lacking; in checked studies, under half of them reflect an unresolved V gene, and why the rest are absent is not known. The sample data list just under 75,000 clones, and around 90% of these were observed just once. More than 0.4% of the sample is held by the ten biggest clonotypes. The material was CD4+ or CD8+ T cells sorted from blood, obtained in a trial of the OX40 agonist ivuxolimab. Every receptor here comes from an adult with an advanced solid tumor such as melanoma, head and neck, liver or kidney cancer.

V is TRBV7-2 and J is TRBJ2-7; D not certain. Trimming cost V 1 base and J 5 bases, with 9 bases left between them. The CDR3 length is 13 residues. CDR1 is SGHTA, CDR2 FQGNSA, per germline. The CDR3 loop reads CASSLGAVNEQYF. The CDR3 DNA sequence: TGTGCCAGCAGCTTAGGGGCGGTCAACGAGCAGTACTTC. Together with reference TRBV7-2 and TRBJ2-7, the CDR3 gives the full variable domain: GAGVSQSPSNKVTEKGKDVELRCDPISGHTALYWYRQSLGQGLEFLIYFQGNSAPDKSGLPSDRFSAERTGGSVSTLTIQRTQQEDSAVYLCASSLGAVNEQYFGPGTRLTVT.

This clone was picked up one time. The V and J genes are TRBV5-1 and TRBJ1-1, with TRBD1 matching over 8 bases. With V trimmed by 3 bases and J by 1 base, 8 bases remained unmatched. CDR1 SGHRS and CDR2 YFSETQ come from the germline V gene. This CDR3 spans 16 amino acids. The CDR3 region is CASSSTLGQENTEAFF. The CDR3 region has the DNA TGCGCCAGCAGCTCCACCCTGGGACAGGAGAACACTGAAGCTTTCTTT.

V usage is TRBV18 and J usage is TRBJ1-1, with D unresolved. Germline-derived CDR1 and CDR2 are KGHSH and LQKENI. This CDR3 has 15 amino acids. Between the trimmed V and J ends, which lost 3 bases and 5 bases, there was a span of 16 bases. CDR3 amino acids: CASSPGIGLETEAFF. As DNA, the CDR3 is TGTGCCAGCTCACCGGGGATTGGTCTGGAGACTGAAGCTTTCTTT.

This clone was seen only once. CDR3 sequence: CASSLAYRPYEQYF. CDR3 nucleotide sequence: TGTGCCAGCAGCTTAGCCTACAGACCCTACGAGCAGTACTTC. The J gene is TRBJ2-7, the V gene TRBV11-2; no clear D gene. Germline values: CDR1 SGHAT, CDR2 FQNNGV. This CDR3 has 14 amino acids. V was shortened by 1 base and J by 2 bases, with 9 bases between the two germline ends.

The CDR3 spells CASSELGIEQYF. The CDR3 nucleotides read TGTGCCAGCAGTGAATTGGGTATCGAGCAGTACTTC. This chain connects TRBV2 to TRBJ2-7; D gene uncertain. The germline CDR1 and CDR2 sequences are SNHLY and FYNNEI. The CDR3 loop spans 12 amino acids. Deletions cut 2 bases from V and 6 bases from J, with 8 bases between. Full variable domain (missing parts from reference TRBV2 and TRBJ2-7): EPEVTQTPSHQVTQMGQEVILRCVPISNHLYFYWYRQILGQKVEFLVSFYNNEISEKSEIFDDQFSVERPDGSNFTLKIRSTKLEDSAMYFCASSELGIEQYFGPGTRLTVT.

In its sample, this clone was seen once. The chain combines TRBV7-9 with TRBJ2-3; unclear D gene. The CDR3 has 12 amino acids. The ends were cut back, 4 bases at V and 4 bases at J, with 6 bases in the middle. Germline-derived CDR1 and CDR2 are SEHNR and FQNEAQ (reference sequence). The DNA for the CDR3 is TGTGCCAGCAGCTCCGGGCCAGATACGCAGTATTTT. It encodes CASSSGPDTQYF.